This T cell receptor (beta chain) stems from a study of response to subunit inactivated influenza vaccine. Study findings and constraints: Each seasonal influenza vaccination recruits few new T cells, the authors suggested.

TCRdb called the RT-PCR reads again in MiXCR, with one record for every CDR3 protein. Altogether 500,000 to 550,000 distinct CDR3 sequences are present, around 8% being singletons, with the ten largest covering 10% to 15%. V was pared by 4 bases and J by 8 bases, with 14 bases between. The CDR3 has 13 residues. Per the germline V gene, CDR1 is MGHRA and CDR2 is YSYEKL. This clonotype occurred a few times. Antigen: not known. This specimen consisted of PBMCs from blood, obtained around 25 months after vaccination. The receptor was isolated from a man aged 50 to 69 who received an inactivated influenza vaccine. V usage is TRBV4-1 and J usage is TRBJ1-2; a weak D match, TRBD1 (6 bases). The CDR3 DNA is TGCGCCAGCAGCCTAGTAGGGGGGAGCGGCTACACCTTC. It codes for CASSLVGGSGYTF.